This T cell receptor beta chain stems from a study of T cell responses to AZD1222 COVID-19 vaccine. A remark on this clone: Its antigen is not known.

General study points: Females made up more of the donors, who were largely white British, and clonal diversity may have come out too low. Repertoires were obtained only post-peak T cell response.

Investigators merged groups given second doses at roughly 4 or roughly 12 weeks. Clones were sequenced by immunoSEQ multiplex PCR, and TCRdb holds only the in-frame ones, with some missing. The table shows approximately 200,000 clones, with more than 85% occurring only once. Trimming left V 1 base short and J 5 bases short, with 5 bases between. The CDR3 sequence is 13 residues long. Germline lookup yields CDR1 LGHNA and CDR2 YNFKEQ. The origin of this receptor is an adult who received the AZD1222 COVID-19 vaccine. The source material was peripheral blood, sampled 28 days after the second AZD1222 dose. The gene calls are TRBV4-2 and TRBJ2-2; no definite D call. This CDR3 is CASSQGVTGELFF. CDR3 in DNA: TGTGCCAGCAGCCAAGGCGTAACCGGGGAGCTGTTTTTT.